This section outlines one TCR beta chain sequence together with its context. Its specific antigen is unknown. No base qualities exist here, and no much larger clone lies one base off it. This sample was included in a study of blood T cell repertoires in COVID-19 (dated by TCRdb to the early 2020s). Context from the whole study: Samples from collaborators originated in the United States, Italy and Spain and spanned both the acute and convalescent phases of COVID-19. The prospective study material was composed of cDNA or gDNA derived from T cells, B-cell-depleted T cells, or PBMCs. Subjects who had been exposed to COVID-19, were actively infected with it, or had recovered from it provided the deeply sampled blood TCRbeta repertoires that made up the dataset. A freely available public database, intended as a resource for researchers studying the immune response to SARS-CoV-2, is where the repertoires were released. The samples were drawn from two sources: the first 160 participants of the ongoing ImmuneRACE study, and some 1,300 subjects contributed by 6 global collaborators. Nearly every sample came with metadata listing a de-identified subject ID, COVID-19 status, age in years and sex. Where available, HLA class I and class II types were obtained from metadata supplied by the sample provider rather than from assay-based typing.

V lost 2 bases and J lost 4 bases; the stretch between them is 18 bases long. The CDR3 covers 17 residues, taking in both the cysteine and the phenylalanine. Just the 51-base CDR3 DNA is kept, in frame starting at base 1. Taken from the germline V gene, the CDR1 and CDR2 loops are KGHSH and LQKENI. TCRbeta CDR3 regions were amplified from genomic DNA using the immunoSEQ Assay, a bias-controlled multiplex PCR. On the study's bioinformatics: Within the assay, amplification of reference gene primers was used to estimate how many nucleated cells each sample contained. Sequence reads were collapsed and filtered to measure the absolute abundance of every unique TCRbeta CDR3 rearrangement. For each sample, productive Simpson clonality was calculated by taking the square root of Simpson's diversity index across productive rearrangements. This immuneACCESS table, as held by TCRdb, lists in-frame sequences with V and J called but not all clones. Of the missing ones, under half trace to an unresolved V gene in checked studies; the others have no known cause. D and trimming were read from the DNA, whereas the V and J calls and clone size are those reported in that table. The sample table shows approximately 80,000 clones, and 81% are seen once. The top ten clonotypes cover around 40% of the sample.

On the study overall, not on this receptor specifically: The quantity of clinical and demographic metadata differed by source and by participant and was supplied without curation.

The collaborating institutions used their own protocols to collect whole blood in K2EDTA tubes. For TCRbeta analysis, collaborators shipped samples as frozen whole blood, isolated PBMCs, or DNA extracted from either of those sample types. Sequencing was done on a sample of peripheral blood. The V gene is TRBV18 and the J gene is TRBJ1-5, with TRBD1 perhaps the D gene, on 6 matching bases. This TCR came from an older man with acute or convalescent COVID-19. The sequenced DNA is TGTGCCAGCTCACCAGGGCTGGGACACCCACTGAATCAGCCCCAGCATTTT. Its translation is CASSPGLGHPLNQPQHF. Extended through the reference TRBV18 and TRBJ1-5 proteins, this CDR3 yields the full variable domain: NAGVMQNPRHLVRRRGQEARLRCSPMKGHSHVYWYRQLPEEGLKFMVYLQKENIIDESGMPKERFSAEFPKEGPSILRIQQVVRGDSAAYFCASSPGLGHPLNQPQHFGDGTRLSIL.